This paragraph covers one TCR beta chain sequence. No antigen is known for it. The data were obtained in a study of T-cell memory formation after mild COVID-19. Study outcomes and limitations: Among contracting clones, CD4+ were mainly CM/EM and CD8+ enriched in EMRA.

TCRdb re-derived calls from the 5' RACE reads in MiXCR, one entry per CDR3 protein. The table shows some 410,000 distinct CDR3 sequences, with 20% to 30% occurring only once. CDR3 length equals 11 residues. Trimming removed 0 bases from V and 6 bases from J, with 3 bases in between. Germline CDR1 is MGHDK and CDR2 is SYGVNS. The source is an adult woman who had mild COVID-19 (a few samples of this study predate the infection). Cell type and time point are not known. The sequenced material came from PBMCs or a T cell subset sorted from them (not recorded which). The chain employs TRBV25-1 and TRBJ2-7; D remains ambiguous. CDR3 sequence: CASSEYGEQYF. Written as DNA, the CDR3 is TGTGCCAGCAGTGAATACGGCGAGCAGTACTTC.